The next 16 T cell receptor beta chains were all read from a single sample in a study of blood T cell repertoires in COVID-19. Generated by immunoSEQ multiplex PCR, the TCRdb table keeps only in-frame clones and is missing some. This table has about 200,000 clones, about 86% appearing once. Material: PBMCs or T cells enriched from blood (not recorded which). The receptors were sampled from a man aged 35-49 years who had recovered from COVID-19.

In DNA, the CDR3 is TGTGCCAGTAGTAACCCAGCTAACTATGGCTACACCTTC. Translating gives CASSNPANYGYTF. The rearrangement uses TRBV19 and TRBJ1-2; no clear D gene. There are 13 residues in the CDR3. The V gene's germline CDR1 is LNHDA and CDR2 SQIVND (reference sequence). Between the trimmed V and J ends, which lost 4 bases and 0 bases, there was a span of 6 bases.

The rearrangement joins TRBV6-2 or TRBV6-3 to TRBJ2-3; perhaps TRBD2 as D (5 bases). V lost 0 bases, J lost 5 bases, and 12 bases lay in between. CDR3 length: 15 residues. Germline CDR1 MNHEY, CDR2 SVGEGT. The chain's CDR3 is CASSYSLGIGDTQYF. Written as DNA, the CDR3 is TGTGCCAGCAGTTACTCCCTCGGGATCGGAGATACGCAGTATTTT.

DNA of the CDR3: TGTGCCACCAGCAGAGATGGACAGCAACTTTATGGCTACACCTTC. Amino acids: CATSRDGQQLYGYTF. The chain joins TRBV15 to TRBJ1-2; TRBD1 might be the D (6 bases). Trimming shortened V by 0 bases and J by 5 bases, and 13 bases separated the two germline ends. This CDR3 has 15 amino acids. Germline V gives CDR1 LNHNV, CDR2 YYDKDF (reference sequence).

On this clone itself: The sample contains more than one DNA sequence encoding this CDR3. The CDR3 protein is CASSPSGGAGETQYF. Written as DNA, the CDR3 is TGCGCCAGCAGCCCTAGCGGGGGGGCCGGGGAGACCCAGTACTTC. The rearrangement uses TRBV5-1 and TRBJ2-5, with 12 bases aligning to TRBD2. Germline loops: CDR1 SGHRS, CDR2 YFSETQ. V shed 4 bases and J 5 bases; nucleotides not matched to a gene: 6. The CDR3 contains 15 residues.

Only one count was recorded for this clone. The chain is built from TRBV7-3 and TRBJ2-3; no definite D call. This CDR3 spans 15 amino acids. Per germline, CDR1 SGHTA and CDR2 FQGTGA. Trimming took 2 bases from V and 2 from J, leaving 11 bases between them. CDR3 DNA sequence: TGTGCCAGCAGCTTATCTCGAGACTCCACAGATACGCAGTATTTT. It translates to CASSLSRDSTDTQYF.

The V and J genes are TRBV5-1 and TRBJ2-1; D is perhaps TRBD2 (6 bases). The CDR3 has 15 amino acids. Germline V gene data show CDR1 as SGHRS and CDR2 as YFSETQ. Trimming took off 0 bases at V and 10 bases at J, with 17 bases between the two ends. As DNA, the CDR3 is TGCGCCAGCAGCTTGGGGGGGACTCCAAGGGTAGAGCAGTTCTTC. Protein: CASSLGGTPRVEQFF.

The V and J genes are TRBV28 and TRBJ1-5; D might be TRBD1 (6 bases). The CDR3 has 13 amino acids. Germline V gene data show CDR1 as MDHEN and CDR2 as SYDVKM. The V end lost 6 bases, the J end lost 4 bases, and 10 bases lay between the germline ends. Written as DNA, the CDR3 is TGTGCCAGCAGACAGGGATATAATCAGCCCCAGCATTTT. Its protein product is CASRQGYNQPQHF.

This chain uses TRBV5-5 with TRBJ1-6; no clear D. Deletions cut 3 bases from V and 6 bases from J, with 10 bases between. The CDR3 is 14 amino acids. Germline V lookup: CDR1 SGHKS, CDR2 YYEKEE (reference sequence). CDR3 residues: CASSSGEFNSPLHF. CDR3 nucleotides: TGTGCCAGCAGCTCTGGAGAATTTAATTCACCCCTCCACTTT.

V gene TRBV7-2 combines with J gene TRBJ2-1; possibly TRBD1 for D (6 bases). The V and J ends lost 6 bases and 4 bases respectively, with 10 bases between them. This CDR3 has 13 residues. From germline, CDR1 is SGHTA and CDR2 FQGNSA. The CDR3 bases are TGTGCCAGCAGTTACAGGGCTTACAATGAGCAGTTCTTC. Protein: CASSYRAYNEQFF.

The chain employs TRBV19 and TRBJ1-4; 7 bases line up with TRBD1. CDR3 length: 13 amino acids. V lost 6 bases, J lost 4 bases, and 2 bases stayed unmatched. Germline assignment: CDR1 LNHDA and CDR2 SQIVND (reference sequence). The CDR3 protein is CASRGQLNEKLFF. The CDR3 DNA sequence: TGTGCCAGTAGGGGACAGCTTAATGAAAAACTGTTTTTT. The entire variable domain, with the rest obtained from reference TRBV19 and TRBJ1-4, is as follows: DGGITQSPKYLFRKEGQNVTLSCEQNLNHDAMYWYRQDPGQGLRLIYYSQIVNDFQKGDIAEGYSVSREKKESFPLTVTSAQKNPTAFYLCASRGQLNEKLFFGSGTQLSVL.

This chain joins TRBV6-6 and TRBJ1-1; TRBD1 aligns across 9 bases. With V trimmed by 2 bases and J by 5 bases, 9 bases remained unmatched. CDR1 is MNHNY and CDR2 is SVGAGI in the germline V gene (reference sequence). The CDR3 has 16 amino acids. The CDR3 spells CASSYSPGQGGTEAFF. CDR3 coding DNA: TGTGCCAGCAGTTACAGCCCGGGACAGGGAGGGACTGAAGCTTTCTTT.

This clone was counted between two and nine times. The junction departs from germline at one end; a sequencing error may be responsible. Written as DNA, the CDR3 is TGTGCCAGCAGGGAAGACAGGGGCCCCTACGAGCAGTACTTC. Protein: CASREDRGPYEQYF. The chain recombines TRBV2 with TRBJ2-7; 8 bases line up with TRBD1. The germline V gene has CDR1 SNHLY and CDR2 FYNNEI. The CDR3 contains 14 residues.

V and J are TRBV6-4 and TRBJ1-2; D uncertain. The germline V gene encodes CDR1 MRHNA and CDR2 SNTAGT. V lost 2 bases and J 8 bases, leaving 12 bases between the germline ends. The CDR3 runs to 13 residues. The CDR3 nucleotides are TGTGCCAGCAGTGACCCCCCCCCGGGAGGCTACACCTTC. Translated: CASSDPPPGGYTF.

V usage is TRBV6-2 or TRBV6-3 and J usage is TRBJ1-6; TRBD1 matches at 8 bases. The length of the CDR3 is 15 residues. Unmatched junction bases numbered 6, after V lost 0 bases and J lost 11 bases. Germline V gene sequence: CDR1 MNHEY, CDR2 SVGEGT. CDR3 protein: CASSYSGQGRAPLHF. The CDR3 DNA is TGTGCCAGCAGTTACTCCGGACAGGGTAGGGCACCCCTCCACTTT.

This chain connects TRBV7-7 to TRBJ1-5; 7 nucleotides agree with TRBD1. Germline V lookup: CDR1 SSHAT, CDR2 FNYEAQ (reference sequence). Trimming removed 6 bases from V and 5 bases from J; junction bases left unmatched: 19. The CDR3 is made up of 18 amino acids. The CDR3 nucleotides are TGTGCCAGCAGTCTCCGTTATTACCCTCCAGGGGGGCATCAGCCCCAGCATTTT. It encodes CASSLRYYPPGGHQPQHF.

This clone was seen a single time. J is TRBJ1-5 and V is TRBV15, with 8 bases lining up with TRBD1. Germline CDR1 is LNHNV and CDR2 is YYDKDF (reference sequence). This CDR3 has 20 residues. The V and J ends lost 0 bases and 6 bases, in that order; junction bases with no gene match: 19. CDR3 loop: CATSRDSLRGPNWRSQPQHF. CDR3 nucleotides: TGTGCCACCAGCAGAGATTCCCTCAGGGGGCCTAATTGGCGTAGTCAGCCCCAGCATTTT.